This T cell receptor (beta chain) originates from a study of T cell responses to AZD1222 COVID-19 vaccine. Overall study results and limits: Spike-specific TCRs gained breadth and depth after people received two AZD1222 doses.

In its sample, this clone was seen a few times. The target antigen is unknown. Produced via immunoSEQ multiplex PCR; TCRdb's table is partial and in-frame only. In the table there are 110,000 or so clones, 70% to 90% of which are singletons. The specimen comprised peripheral blood, sampled on day 0 of AZD1222 vaccination. The clonotype was recovered from an adult in good health.

This CDR3 reads CASSFVTDQETQYF. In DNA, the CDR3 is TGTGCCAGCAGCTTTGTTACAGACCAAGAGACCCAGTACTTC. The chain links TRBV7-9 to TRBJ2-5; D is ambiguous. The V gene lost 3 bases and the J gene lost 0 bases, with 8 bases spanning the gap. In germline, CDR1 is SEHNR, CDR2 FQNEAQ (reference sequence). The CDR3 totals 14 residues.